The source of this T cell receptor (beta chain) is a study of T cells in Graves' hyperthyroidism and ophthalmopathy (dated by TCRdb to the late 2010s). In terms of the full investigation: Peripheral blood samples were taken at initial diagnosis, before any treatment was given. To identify TCR V-J signatures that set the groups apart, the researchers used a discovery cohort of about a hundred patients, made up of 40 to 45 with Graves' ophthalmopathy and some 55 with stable Graves' hyperthyroidism. Whether ophthalmopathy could be predicted prospectively was tested in an independent validation cohort made up of about 18 hyperthyroidism patients plus 17 patients who later progressed to ophthalmopathy. The roughly 91 discovery patients were randomly split 7:3 into training and test sets. The study also compared thyroid tissue and blood T-cell repertoires from roughly 6 Graves' hyperthyroidism patients. After blood sampling, hyperthyroidism patients were treated with methimazole at a starting dose of 30 mg daily, and ophthalmopathy patients were treated with high-dose intravenous methylprednisolone. TCR Vbeta CDR3 sequencing of 135 peripheral blood samples (more than 40 ophthalmopathy, under 80 hyperthyroidism and approximately 17 progressor patients) is reported in the paper.

Via the germline V gene (reference sequence), CDR1 is GTSNPN and CDR2 SVGIG. Trimming at the junction amounts to 5 bases on V and 8 bases on J, and the germline ends lie 15 bases apart. From its cysteine to its phenylalanine, the CDR3 spans 13 amino acids. Of the read, only the CDR3 DNA is kept; its 39 bases are in frame from base 1. In the ophthalmopathy patients, disease was moderately to severely active, with a Clinical Activity Score of 3 or more, a NOSPECS grade of 4 or more, and a duration of less than 3 months. The study excluded patients with uncontrolled infections, other autoimmune diseases, pregnancy or lactation. Diagnoses were based on clinical symptoms, serum thyroxine and TRAb, thyroid ultrasound and orbital computed tomography. Ficoll-Paque density gradient centrifugation was used to isolate PBMCs from around 10 ml of fresh peripheral blood. Total RNA was extracted using Trizol reagent, and RNA quality was assessed on an Agilent 2100 Bioanalyzer.

Amplification of TCR beta CDR3 regions was carried out from RNA transcripts. A first-round RT-PCR of the TCR CDR3 used the HTBI primer set with the Qiagen OneStep RT-PCR kit. Libraries were constructed in a second round of multiplex PCR, after which size selection and purification were carried out. Libraries were sequenced paired-end with 100 bp reads on an Illumina HiSeq2000. The authors' pipeline ran thus. Raw data were processed with SOAPnuke, discarding reads with adapters, uncalled bases, mean Phred below 15, or no exact constant-primer or identifier match. COPE v1.2.5 was used to merge high-quality paired reads, and clonotypes were defined as unique nucleotide sequences. MiTCR v1.1 was used to align the clonotypes against IMGT TRBV, TRBD and TRBJ reference segments. The analysis included only V-J combinations with a frequency above 0.0001, which together covered about 99% of the repertoires. The TCS score was defined as the ratio of F50 (clonal expansion) to E x V (chaos), calculated using BLOSUM62-based TCRdist between CDR3 peptides within each V-J. Welch's t-statistics and random forest reduced 500 to 650 V-J features to roughly 13, which were used in a naive Bayes classifier (R e1071). Using fastp trimming at Q25 and MiXCR clonotype assembly, TCRdb reanalyzed the public sequencing data and kept in-frame beta chains. Each CDR3 protein appears once, grouped with its most common genes and DNA. What appears here as the V and J calls and clone size reflects TCRdb's work, not the paper's. In this sample the table shows 530,000 or so distinct CDR3 sequences, around a quarter of which occur a single time. In total, the top ten clones hold 10% to 12% of the sample.

Here is what the overall study found, with its caveats: During validation, the model predicted progression to ophthalmopathy a median of around 7 months ahead of onset, with 70.59% sensitivity and almost 75% specificity. Ophthalmopathy was separated from stable hyperthyroidism by a 13 V-J signature model, with just over 85% sensitivity and approximately 81% specificity obtained in cross-validation and 80%/75% obtained in testing. Most expanded thyroid clonotypes (frequency above 0.001) were also detected in blood, suggesting blood repertoires may reflect thyroid immune responses. Sample size was not statistically predetermined, and investigators were not blinded to group allocation.

This clonotype was picked up many times. Its recognized antigen is unknown. Qualities for individual bases were not recorded, and no much larger clone is one base off. The chain couples TRBV30 to TRBJ2-2; TRBD2 is a weak D gene call, 6 bases matching. The sample taken for sequencing was blood. The sequence was obtained from a woman aged 25-40 years with Graves' ophthalmopathy. Here the CDR3 is given as CAWGGTPAGELFF. The nucleotide sequence reads TGTGCCTGGGGAGGGACCCCCGCAGGGGAGCTGTTTTTT.